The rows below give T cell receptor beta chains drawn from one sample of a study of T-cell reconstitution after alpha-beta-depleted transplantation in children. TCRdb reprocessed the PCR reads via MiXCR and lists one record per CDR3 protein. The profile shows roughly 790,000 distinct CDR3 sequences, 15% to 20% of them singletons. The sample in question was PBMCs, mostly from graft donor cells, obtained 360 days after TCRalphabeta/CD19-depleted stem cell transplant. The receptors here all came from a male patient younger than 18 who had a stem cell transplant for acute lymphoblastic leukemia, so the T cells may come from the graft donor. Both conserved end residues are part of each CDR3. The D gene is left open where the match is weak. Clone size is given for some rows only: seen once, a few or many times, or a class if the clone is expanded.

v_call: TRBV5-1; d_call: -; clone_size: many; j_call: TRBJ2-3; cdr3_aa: CASSLSAGITDTQYF; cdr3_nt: TGCGCCAGCAGCTTGTCCGCGGGAATCACAGATACGCAGTATTTT
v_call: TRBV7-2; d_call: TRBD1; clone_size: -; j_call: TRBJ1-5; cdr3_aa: CASSLWTGEDQPQHF; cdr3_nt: TGTGCCAGCAGCTTATGGACAGGGGAGGATCAGCCCCAGCATTTT
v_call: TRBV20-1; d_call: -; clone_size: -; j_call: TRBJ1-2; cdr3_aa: CSARGYPYYGYTF; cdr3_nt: TGCAGTGCTAGAGGATACCCCTACTATGGCTACACCTTC
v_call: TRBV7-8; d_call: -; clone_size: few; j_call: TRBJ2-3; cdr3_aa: CASSLPGTTASSTDTQYF; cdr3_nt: TGTGCCAGCAGCTTACCCGGGACCACTGCCTCTAGCACAGATACGCAGTATTTT
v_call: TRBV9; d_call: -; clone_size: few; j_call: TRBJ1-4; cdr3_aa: CASSARDNEKLFF; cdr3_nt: TGTGCCAGCAGCGCCCGGGACAATGAAAAACTGTTTTTT
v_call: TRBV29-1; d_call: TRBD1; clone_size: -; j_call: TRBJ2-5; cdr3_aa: CSVTGWIETQYF; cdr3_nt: TGCAGCGTGACAGGGTGGATCGAGACCCAGTACTTC
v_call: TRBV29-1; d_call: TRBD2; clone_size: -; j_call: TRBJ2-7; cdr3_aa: CSVGWAGGYPSYEQYF; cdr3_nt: TGCAGCGTTGGGTGGGCGGGAGGATACCCCTCCTACGAGCAGTACTTC
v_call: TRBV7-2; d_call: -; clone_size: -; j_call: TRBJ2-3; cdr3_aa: CASSLFRERGTQYF; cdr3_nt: TGTGCCAGCAGCTTATTTCGGGAGCGAGGTACGCAGTATTTT
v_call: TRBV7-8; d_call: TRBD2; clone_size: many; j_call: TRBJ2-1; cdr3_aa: CASSISEGLAVYNEQFF; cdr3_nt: TGTGCCAGCAGCATCTCGGAAGGACTAGCGGTTTACAATGAGCAGTTCTTC
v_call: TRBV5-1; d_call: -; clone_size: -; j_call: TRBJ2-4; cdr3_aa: CASSLRESNIQYF; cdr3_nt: TGCGCCAGCAGCTTGAGAGAATCCAACATTCAGTACTTC
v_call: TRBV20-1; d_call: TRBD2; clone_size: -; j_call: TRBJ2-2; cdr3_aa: CSASTSGNTGELFF; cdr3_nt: TGCAGTGCCTCGACTAGCGGGAATACCGGGGAGCTGTTTTTT
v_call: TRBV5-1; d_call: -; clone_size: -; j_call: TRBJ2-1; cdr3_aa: CASSSPGTHHNEQFF; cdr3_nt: TGCGCCAGCAGCTCCCCCGGGACGCATCACAATGAGCAGTTCTTC
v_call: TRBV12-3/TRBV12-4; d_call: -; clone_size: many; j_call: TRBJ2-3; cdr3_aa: CASSLNPTDTQYF; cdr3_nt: TGTGCCAGCAGTTTGAATCCCACAGATACGCAGTATTTT
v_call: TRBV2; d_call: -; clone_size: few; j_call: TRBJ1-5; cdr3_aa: CASSELSGHGNQPQHF; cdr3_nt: TGTGCCAGCAGTGAACTATCGGGTCATGGCAATCAGCCCCAGCATTTT
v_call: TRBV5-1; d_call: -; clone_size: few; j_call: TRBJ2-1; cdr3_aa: CASRYIALSYNEQFF; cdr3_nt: TGCGCCAGCAGGTACATAGCTTTATCCTACAATGAGCAGTTCTTC
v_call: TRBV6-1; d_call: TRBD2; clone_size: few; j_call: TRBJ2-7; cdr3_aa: CASSPGTVAGGYEQYF; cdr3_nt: TGTGCCAGCAGTCCCGGGACAGTAGCGGGAGGCTACGAGCAGTACTTC
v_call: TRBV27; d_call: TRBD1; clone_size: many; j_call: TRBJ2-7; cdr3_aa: CASSSGTGSREQYF; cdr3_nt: TGTGCCAGCAGTTCCGGGACAGGGTCTAGGGAGCAGTACTTC
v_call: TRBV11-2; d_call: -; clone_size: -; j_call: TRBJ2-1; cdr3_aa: CASSLEPDYPQFF; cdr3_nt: TGTGCCAGCAGCTTAGAGCCGGACTATCCGCAGTTCTTC
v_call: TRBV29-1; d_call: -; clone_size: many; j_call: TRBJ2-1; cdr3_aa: CSVEGLRDFSYNEQFF; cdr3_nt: TGCAGCGTTGAGGGACTGCGGGACTTCTCCTACAATGAGCAGTTCTTC
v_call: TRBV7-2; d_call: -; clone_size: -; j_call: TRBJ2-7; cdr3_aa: CASSLRVETPRAEQYF; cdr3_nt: TGTGCCAGCAGCTTAAGAGTAGAGACTCCTCGGGCCGAGCAGTACTTC
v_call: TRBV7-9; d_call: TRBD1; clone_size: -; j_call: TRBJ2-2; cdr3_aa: CASSQQGDTGELFF; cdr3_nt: TGTGCCAGCAGCCAACAGGGGGACACCGGGGAGCTGTTTTTT
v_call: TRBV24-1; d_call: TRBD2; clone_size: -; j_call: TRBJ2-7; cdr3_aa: CATRLKTGTSGSYEQYF; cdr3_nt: TGTGCCACCAGATTAAAAACCGGGACTAGCGGATCCTACGAGCAGTACTTC
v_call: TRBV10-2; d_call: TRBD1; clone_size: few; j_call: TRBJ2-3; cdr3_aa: CASTPPGTGSDTQYF; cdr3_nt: TGCGCCAGCACCCCACCCGGGACAGGTTCAGATACGCAGTATTTT
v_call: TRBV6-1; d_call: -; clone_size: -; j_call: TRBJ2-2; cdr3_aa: CASRRLPPKPGELFF; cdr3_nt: TGTGCCAGCAGACGCCTCCCACCCAAACCCGGGGAGCTGTTTTTT
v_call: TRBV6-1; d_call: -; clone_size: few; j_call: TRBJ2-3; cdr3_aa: CASSESIGGRTDTQYF; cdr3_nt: TGTGCCAGCAGTGAATCAATAGGGGGACGAACAGATACGCAGTATTTT
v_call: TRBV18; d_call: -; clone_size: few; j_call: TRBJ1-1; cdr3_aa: CASSPLYGNTEAFF; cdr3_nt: TGTGCCAGCTCACCACTTTACGGGAACACTGAAGCTTTCTTT
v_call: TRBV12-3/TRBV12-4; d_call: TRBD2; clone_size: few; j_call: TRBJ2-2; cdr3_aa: CASSSLGASGERGTGELFF; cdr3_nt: TGTGCCAGCAGTTCCCTGGGTGCTAGCGGAGAACGAGGGACCGGGGAGCTGTTTTTT
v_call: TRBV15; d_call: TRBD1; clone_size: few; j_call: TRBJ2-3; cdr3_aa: CATSRGQGNTDTQYF; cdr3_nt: TGTGCCACCAGCAGGGGACAGGGGAACACAGATACGCAGTATTTT
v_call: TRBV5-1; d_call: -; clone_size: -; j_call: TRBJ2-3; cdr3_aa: CASSTPPPFTDTQYF; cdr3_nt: TGCGCCAGCAGCACACCCCCACCCTTCACAGATACGCAGTATTTT
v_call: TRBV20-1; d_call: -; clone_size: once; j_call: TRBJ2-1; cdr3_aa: CSARLLGNEQFF; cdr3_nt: TGCAGTGCTAGACTTCTAGGCAATGAGCAGTTCTTC
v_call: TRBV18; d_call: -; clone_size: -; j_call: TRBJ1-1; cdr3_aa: CASSTPDRWQTEAFF; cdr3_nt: TGTGCCAGCTCAACACCCGACCGGTGGCAGACTGAAGCTTTCTTT
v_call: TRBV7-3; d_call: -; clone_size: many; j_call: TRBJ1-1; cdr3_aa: CASSLVDGAEAFF; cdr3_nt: TGTGCCAGCAGCTTAGTGGACGGGGCTGAAGCTTTCTTT
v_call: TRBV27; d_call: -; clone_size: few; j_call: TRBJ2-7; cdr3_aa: CASSFAEPAYEQYF; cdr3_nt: TGTGCCAGCAGTTTTGCGGAACCCGCTTACGAGCAGTACTTC
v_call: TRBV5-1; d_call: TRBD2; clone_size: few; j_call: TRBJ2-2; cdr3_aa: CASGGGLAGFTSGELFF; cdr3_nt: TGCGCCAGCGGAGGGGGACTAGCGGGATTTACCAGCGGGGAGCTGTTTTTT
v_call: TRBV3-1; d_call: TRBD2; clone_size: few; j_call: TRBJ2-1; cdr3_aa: CASSQDGTSGIYNEQFF; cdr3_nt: TGTGCCAGCAGCCAAGACGGGACTAGCGGGATTTACAATGAGCAGTTCTTC
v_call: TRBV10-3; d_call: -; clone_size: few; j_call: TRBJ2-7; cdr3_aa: CAISENSYYEQYF; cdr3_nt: TGTGCCATCAGTGAGAACAGCTACTACGAGCAGTACTTC
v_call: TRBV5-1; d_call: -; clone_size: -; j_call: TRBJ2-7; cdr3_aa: CASSVDPGRVEQYF; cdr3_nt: TGCGCCAGCAGCGTGGACCCGGGACGGGTCGAGCAGTACTTC
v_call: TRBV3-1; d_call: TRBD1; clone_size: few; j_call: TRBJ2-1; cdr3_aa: CASSPWTGRVSLSYNEQFF; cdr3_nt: TGTGCCAGCAGCCCGTGGACAGGCCGAGTCTCATTATCCTACAATGAGCAGTTCTTC
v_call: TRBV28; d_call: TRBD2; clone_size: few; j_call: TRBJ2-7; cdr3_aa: CASSSTGTSPPGEQYF; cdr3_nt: TGTGCCAGCAGCTCAACCGGGACTAGCCCGCCTGGCGAGCAGTACTTC
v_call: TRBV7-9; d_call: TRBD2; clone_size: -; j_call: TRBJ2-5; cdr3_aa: CASSLLAGASQETQYF; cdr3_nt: TGTGCCAGCAGCTTATTAGCGGGAGCGTCCCAAGAGACCCAGTACTTC
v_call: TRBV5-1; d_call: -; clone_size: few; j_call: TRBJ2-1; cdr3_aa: CASSLAWQGLSNEQFF; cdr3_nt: TGCGCCAGCAGCTTGGCCTGGCAGGGCCTCTCCAATGAGCAGTTCTTC
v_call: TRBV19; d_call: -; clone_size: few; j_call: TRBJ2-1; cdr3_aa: CASGGPGSYNEQFF; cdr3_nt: TGTGCCAGCGGAGGACCCGGGTCCTACAATGAGCAGTTCTTC
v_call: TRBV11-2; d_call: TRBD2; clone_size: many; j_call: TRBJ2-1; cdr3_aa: CASRTSGNEQFF; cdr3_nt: TGTGCCAGCAGGACTAGCGGCAATGAGCAGTTCTTC
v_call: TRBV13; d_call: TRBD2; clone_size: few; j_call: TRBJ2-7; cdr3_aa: CASSPLRTSGNDYEQYF; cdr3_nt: TGTGCCAGCAGCCCTCTCCGGACTAGCGGGAACGACTACGAGCAGTACTTC
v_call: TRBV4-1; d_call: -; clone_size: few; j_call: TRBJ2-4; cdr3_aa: CASSQLGLRGPKNIQYF; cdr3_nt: TGCGCCAGCAGCCAACTGGGACTTAGAGGGCCCAAAAACATTCAGTACTTC
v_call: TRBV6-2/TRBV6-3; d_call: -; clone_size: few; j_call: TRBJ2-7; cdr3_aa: CASTSTGPPYEQYF; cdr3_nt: TGTGCCAGCACTTCGACAGGACCCCCCTACGAGCAGTACTTC
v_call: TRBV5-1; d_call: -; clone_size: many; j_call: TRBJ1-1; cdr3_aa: CASSSRGTVFEAFF; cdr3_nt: TGCGCCAGCAGCTCCCGGGGGACGGTATTCGAAGCTTTCTTT
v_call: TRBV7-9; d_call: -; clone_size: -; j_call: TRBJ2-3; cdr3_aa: CASSSTGEGTDTQYF; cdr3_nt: TGTGCCAGCAGCTCGACAGGAGAGGGCACAGATACGCAGTATTTT
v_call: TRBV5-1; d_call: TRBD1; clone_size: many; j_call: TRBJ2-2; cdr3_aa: CASSPPWDRRYLFF; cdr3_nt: TGCGCCAGCAGCCCCCCGTGGGACAGGCGATACCTGTTTTTT
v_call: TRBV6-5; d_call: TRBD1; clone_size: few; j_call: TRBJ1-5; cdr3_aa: CASSYDRANQPQHF; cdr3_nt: TGTGCCAGCAGTTACGACAGGGCCAATCAGCCCCAGCATTTT
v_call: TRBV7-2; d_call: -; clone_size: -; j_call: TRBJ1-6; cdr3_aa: CASTRAYMGGVNSPLHF; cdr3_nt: TGTGCCAGCACCCGAGCTTACATGGGGGGTGTGAATTCACCCCTCCACTTT
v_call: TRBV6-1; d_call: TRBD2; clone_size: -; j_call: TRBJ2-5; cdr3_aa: CASSGLAGVQETQYF; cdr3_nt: TGTGCCAGCAGTGGGCTAGCGGGCGTTCAAGAGACCCAGTACTTC